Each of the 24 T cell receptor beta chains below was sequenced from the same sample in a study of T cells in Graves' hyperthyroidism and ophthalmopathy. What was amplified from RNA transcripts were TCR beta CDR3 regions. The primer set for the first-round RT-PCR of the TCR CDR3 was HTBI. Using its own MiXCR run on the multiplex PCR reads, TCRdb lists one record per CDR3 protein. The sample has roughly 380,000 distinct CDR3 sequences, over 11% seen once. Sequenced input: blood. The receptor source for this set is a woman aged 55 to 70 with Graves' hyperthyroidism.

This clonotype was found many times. The CDR3 here is CAWKVAGSYNEQFF. The CDR3 DNA follows: TGTGCCTGGAAGGTAGCGGGATCCTACAATGAGCAGTTCTTC. This sequence joins TRBV30 and TRBJ2-1; 8 nucleotides agree with TRBD2. CDR3 length: 14 amino acids. Germline V gene lookup returns CDR1 GTSNPN and CDR2 SVGIG (reference sequence). With 4 bases clipped from V and 1 base from J, the junction kept 3 bases outside the gene matches.

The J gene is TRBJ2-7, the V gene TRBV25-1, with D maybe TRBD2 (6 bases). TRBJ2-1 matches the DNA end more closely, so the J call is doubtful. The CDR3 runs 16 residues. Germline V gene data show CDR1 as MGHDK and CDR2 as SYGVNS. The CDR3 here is CAIPSLFAGSSYEQFF. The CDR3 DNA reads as TGTGCCATCCCTTCCCTTTTCGCGGGGAGCTCCTACGAGCAGTTCTTC.

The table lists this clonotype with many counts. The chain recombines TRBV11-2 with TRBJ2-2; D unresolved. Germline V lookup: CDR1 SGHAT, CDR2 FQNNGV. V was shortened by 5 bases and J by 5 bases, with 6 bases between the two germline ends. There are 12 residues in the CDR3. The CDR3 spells CASSVNTGELFF. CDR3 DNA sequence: TGTGCCAGCAGCGTCAATACCGGGGAGCTGTTTTTT.

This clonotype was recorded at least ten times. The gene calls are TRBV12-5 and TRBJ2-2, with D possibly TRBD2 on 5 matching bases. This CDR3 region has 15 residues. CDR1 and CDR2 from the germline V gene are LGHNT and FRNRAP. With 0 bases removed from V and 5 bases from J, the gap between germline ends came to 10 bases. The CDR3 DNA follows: TGTGCTAGTGGTTTGGTACTTCCGGGGACCGGGGAGCTGTTTTTT. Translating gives CASGLVLPGTGELFF.

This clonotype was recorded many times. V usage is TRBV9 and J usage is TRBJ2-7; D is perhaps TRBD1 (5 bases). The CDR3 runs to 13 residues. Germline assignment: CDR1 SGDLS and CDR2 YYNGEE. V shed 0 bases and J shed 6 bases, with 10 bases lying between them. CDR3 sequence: CASSVDWGREQYF. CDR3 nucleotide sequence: TGTGCCAGCAGCGTAGACTGGGGCCGCGAGCAGTACTTC.

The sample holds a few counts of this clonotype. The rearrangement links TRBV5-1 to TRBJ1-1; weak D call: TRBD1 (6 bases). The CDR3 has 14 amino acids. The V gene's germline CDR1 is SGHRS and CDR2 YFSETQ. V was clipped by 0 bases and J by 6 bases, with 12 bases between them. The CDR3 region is CASSLDWGRAEAFF. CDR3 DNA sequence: TGCGCCAGCAGCTTGGATTGGGGGCGGGCTGAAGCTTTCTTT. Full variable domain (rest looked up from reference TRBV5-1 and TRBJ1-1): KAGVTQTPRYLIKTRGQQVTLSCSPISGHRSVSWYQQTPGQGLQFLFEYFSETQRNKGNFPGRFSGRQFSNSRSEMNVSTLELGDSALYLCASSLDWGRAEAFFGQGTRLTVV.

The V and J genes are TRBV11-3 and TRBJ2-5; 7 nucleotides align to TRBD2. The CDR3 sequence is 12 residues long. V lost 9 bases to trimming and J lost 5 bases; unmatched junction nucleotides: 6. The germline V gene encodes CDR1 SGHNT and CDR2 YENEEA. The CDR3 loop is CASRDYSETQYF. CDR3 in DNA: TGTGCCAGTAGGGACTACTCGGAGACCCAGTACTTC.

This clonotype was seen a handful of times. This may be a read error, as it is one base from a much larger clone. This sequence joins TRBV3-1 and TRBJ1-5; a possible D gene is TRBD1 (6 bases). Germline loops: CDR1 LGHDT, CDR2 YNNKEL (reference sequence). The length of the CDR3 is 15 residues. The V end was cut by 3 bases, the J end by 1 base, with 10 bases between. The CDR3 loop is CASSHGGWSNQPQHF. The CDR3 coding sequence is TGTGCCAGCAGCCACGGGGGCTGGAGCAATCAGCCCCAGCATTTT.

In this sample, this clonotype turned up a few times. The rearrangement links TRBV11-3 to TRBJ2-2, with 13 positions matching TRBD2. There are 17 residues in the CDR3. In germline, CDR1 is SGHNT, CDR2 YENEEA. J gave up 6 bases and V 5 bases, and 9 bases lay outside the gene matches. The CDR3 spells CASSQGWTSGRPGELFF. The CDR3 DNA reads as TGTGCCAGCAGCCAGGGATGGACTAGCGGGAGACCCGGGGAGCTGTTTTTT.

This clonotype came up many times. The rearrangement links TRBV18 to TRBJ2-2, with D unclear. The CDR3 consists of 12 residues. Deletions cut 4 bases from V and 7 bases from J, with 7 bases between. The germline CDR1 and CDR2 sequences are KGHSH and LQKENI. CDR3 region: CASSQGGGELFF. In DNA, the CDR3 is TGTGCCAGCTCACAAGGTGGCGGGGAGCTGTTTTTT. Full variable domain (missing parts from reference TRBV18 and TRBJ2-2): NAGVMQNPRHLVRRRGQEARLRCSPMKGHSHVYWYRQLPEEGLKFMVYLQKENIIDESGMPKERFSAEFPKEGPSILRIQQVVRGDSAAYFCASSQGGGELFFGEGSRLTVL.

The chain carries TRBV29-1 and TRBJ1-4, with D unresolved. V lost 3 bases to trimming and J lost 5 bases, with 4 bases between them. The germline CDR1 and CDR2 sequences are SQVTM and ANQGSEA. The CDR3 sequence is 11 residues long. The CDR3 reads CSVEVNEKLFF. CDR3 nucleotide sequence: TGCAGCGTTGAGGTGAATGAAAAACTGTTTTTT.

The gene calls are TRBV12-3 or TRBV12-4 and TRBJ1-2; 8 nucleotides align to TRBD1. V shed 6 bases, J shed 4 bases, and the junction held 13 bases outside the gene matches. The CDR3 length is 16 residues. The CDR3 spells CASRSTGGPLSYGYTF. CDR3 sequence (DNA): TGTGCCAGCAGATCCACAGGGGGGCCCCTTAGCTATGGCTACACCTTC.

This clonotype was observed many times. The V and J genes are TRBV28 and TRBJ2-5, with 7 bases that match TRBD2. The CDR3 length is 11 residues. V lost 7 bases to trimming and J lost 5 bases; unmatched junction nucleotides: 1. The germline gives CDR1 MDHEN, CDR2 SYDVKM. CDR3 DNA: TGTGCCAGCACGGGGGGTGAGACCCAGTACTTC. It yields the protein CASTGGETQYF.

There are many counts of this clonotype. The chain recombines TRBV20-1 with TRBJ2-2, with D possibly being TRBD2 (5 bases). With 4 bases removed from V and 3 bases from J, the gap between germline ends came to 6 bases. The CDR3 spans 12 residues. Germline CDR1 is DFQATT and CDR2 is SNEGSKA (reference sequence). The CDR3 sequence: CSAMRDTGELFF. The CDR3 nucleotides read TGCAGTGCTATGAGGGACACCGGGGAGCTGTTTTTT.

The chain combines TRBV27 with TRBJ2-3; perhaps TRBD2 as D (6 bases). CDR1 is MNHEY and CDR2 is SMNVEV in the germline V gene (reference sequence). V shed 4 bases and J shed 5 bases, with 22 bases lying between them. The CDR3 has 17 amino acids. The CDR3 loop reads CASSSGRGMARKDTQYF. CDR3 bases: TGTGCCAGCAGTTCTGGTCGCGGGATGGCGAGAAAAGATACGCAGTATTTT.

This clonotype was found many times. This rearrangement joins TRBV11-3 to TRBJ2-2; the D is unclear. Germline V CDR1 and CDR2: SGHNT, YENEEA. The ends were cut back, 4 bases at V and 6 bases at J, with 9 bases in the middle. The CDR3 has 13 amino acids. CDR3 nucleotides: TGTGCCAGCAGCTATGGGGTCTCCGGGGAGCTGTTTTTT. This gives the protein CASSYGVSGELFF.

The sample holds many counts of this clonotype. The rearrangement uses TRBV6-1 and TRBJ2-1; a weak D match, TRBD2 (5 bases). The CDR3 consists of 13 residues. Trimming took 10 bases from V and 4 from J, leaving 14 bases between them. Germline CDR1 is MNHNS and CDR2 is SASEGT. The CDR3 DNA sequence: TGTGCCACCCGGGGAGACCCATACAATGAGCAGTTCTTC. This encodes CATRGDPYNEQFF.

The CDR3 DNA sequence: TGTGCCAGCAGTGTACTAGCGGGAGAAGGGTCCTACGAGCAGTACTTC. Encoded protein: CASSVLAGEGSYEQYF. V is TRBV6-5 and J is TRBJ2-7, with 11 bases fitting TRBD2. The CDR3 spans 16 residues. Germline values: CDR1 MNHEY, CDR2 SVGAGI. After removal of 5 bases from V and 1 base from J, the junction contained 7 bases not matched to a gene.

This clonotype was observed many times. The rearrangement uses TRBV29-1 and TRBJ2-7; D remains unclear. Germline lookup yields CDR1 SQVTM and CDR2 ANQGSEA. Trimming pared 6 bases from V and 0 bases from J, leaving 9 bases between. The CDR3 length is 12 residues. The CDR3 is CSVGRHSYEQYF. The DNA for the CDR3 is TGCAGCGTGGGTAGACACTCCTACGAGCAGTACTTC.

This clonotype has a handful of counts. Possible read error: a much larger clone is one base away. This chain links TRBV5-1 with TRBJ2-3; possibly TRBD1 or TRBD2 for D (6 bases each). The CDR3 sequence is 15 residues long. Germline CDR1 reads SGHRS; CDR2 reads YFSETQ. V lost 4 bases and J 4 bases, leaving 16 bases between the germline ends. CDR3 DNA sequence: TGCGCCAGCAGCCTGGGGGGCAGGGGAGCAGATACGCAGTATTTT. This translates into CASSLGGRGADTQYF.

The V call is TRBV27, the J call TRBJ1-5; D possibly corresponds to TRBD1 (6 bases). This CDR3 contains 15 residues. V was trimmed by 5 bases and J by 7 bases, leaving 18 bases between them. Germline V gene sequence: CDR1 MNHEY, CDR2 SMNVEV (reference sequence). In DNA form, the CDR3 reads TGTGCCAGCAGTACCCTTAAAGGGGGATGGCAGCCCCAGCATTTT. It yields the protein CASSTLKGGWQPQHF.

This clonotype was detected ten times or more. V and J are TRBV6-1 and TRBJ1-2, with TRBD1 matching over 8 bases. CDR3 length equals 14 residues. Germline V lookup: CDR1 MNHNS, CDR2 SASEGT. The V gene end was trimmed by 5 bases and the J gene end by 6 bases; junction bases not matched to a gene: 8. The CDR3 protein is CASSSPTGVDGYTF. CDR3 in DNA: TGTGCCAGCAGTTCCCCGACAGGGGTAGATGGCTACACCTTC.

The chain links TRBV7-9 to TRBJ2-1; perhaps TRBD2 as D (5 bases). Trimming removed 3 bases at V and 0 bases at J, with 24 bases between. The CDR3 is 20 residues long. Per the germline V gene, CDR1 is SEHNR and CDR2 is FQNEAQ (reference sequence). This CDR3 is CASSFVRQTRESSSYNEQFF. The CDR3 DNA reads TGTGCCAGCAGCTTCGTCCGCCAGACAAGGGAGTCCAGCTCCTACAATGAGCAGTTCTTC.

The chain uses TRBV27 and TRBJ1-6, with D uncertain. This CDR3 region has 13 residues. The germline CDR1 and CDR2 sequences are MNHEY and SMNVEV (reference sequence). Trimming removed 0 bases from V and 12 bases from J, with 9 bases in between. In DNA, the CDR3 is TGTGCCAGCAGTTTATCGAGAGGGTTACCCCTCCACTTT. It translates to CASSLSRGLPLHF.